Presented here are 24 T cell receptor beta chains from one specimen sequenced in a study of chemoradiotherapy in HPV16-positive cancers. Measured with immunoSEQ multiplex PCR; TCRdb has only the in-frame clones, and not every one. In the table there are about 39,000 clones, around 80% of which are singletons. This specimen consisted of blood, obtained from a patient who underwent chemoradiotherapy. The receptors were gathered from a human donor with HPV-associated anogenital cancer.

In its sample, this clone was seen once. The chain recombines TRBV7-3 with TRBJ2-3; maybe TRBD2 (6 bases). CDR1 SGHTA and CDR2 FQGTGA come from the germline V gene. This CDR3 has 18 residues. Trimming took off 2 bases at V and 1 base at J, with 19 bases between the two ends. The CDR3 spells CASSLRAPAGWGTDTQYF. The CDR3 DNA reads TGTGCCAGCAGCTTACGGGCCCCGGCGGGGTGGGGCACAGATACGCAGTATTTT.

The V and J genes are TRBV9 and TRBJ2-1; the D call may be TRBD1 or TRBD2 (5 bases each). The CDR3 has 12 amino acids. Germline CDR1 SGDLS, CDR2 YYNGEE. V lost 0 bases and J lost 8, with 6 bases in between. The CDR3 loop is CASSVGGDEQFF. DNA for the CDR3: TGTGCCAGCAGCGTAGGAGGGGATGAGCAGTTCTTC. Filled out from reference TRBV9 and TRBJ2-1, the complete variable domain reads DSGVTQTPKHLITATGQRVTLRCSPRSGDLSVYWYQQSLDQGLQFLIQYYNGEERAKGNILERFSAQQFPDLHSELNLSSLELGDSALYFCASSVGGDEQFFGPGTRLTVL.

The rearrangement joins TRBV9 to TRBJ2-7; D is tentatively TRBD1 or TRBD2 (6 bases each). Trimming took off 4 bases at V and 4 bases at J, with 24 bases between the two ends. CDR1 and CDR2 (germline): SGDLS, YYNGEE. CDR3 length: 17 amino acids. The CDR3 protein is CASSRTPGAGDTYEQYF. The CDR3 coding sequence is TGTGCCAGCAGCAGAACGCCGGGGGCGGGTGACACTTACGAGCAGTACTTC.

V and J are TRBV5-1 and TRBJ1-1; a weak D match, TRBD1 (5 bases). V was trimmed by 2 bases and J by 5 bases, leaving 13 bases between them. The CDR3 is made up of 14 amino acids. The V gene's germline CDR1 is SGHRS and CDR2 YFSETQ. The chain's CDR3 is CASSLSSGGTEAFF. CDR3 nucleotide sequence: TGCGCCAGCAGCTTATCCTCTGGGGGGACTGAAGCTTTCTTT.

A single count supports this clone. V is TRBV10-3 and J is TRBJ2-1; 8 bases match TRBD1. This CDR3 is built from 16 residues. The ends lost 2 bases at V and 6 bases at J; junction bases unmatched: 9. Germline V CDR1 and CDR2: ENHRY, SYGVKD. The CDR3 protein is CAISETGQGSVNEQFF. The DNA of the CDR3 is TGTGCCATCAGTGAGACCGGACAGGGAAGTGTCAATGAGCAGTTCTTC.

The chain joins TRBV19 to TRBJ2-3, with D unresolved. The CDR3 is made up of 13 amino acids. Germline loops: CDR1 LNHDA, CDR2 SQIVND (reference sequence). V was cut by 6 bases and J by 5 bases, with 12 bases left in between. CDR3 amino acids: CASSVTWGDTQYF. In nucleotides, the CDR3 is TGTGCCAGTAGCGTAACGTGGGGAGATACGCAGTATTTT.

This chain joins TRBV28 and TRBJ2-7, with D perhaps matching TRBD2 (5 bases). The germline CDR1 and CDR2 sequences are MDHEN and SYDVKM. CDR3 length equals 13 residues. V shed 2 bases and J shed 4 bases, with 9 bases lying between them. In DNA, the CDR3 is TGTGCCAGCAGTTTACTTGGACTTTACGAGCAGTACTTC. This gives the protein CASSLLGLYEQYF.

The V call is TRBV2, the J call TRBJ2-1; tentatively, D is TRBD2 (5 bases). The CDR3 runs to 13 residues. Trimming removed 8 bases from V and 8 bases from J, with 16 bases in between. CDR1 and CDR2 from the germline V gene are SNHLY and FYNNEI. The CDR3 coding sequence is TGTGCCAGCCTATTACTAGATCCCCATGAGCAGTTCTTC. Protein product: CASLLLDPHEQFF.

The gene calls are TRBV2 and TRBJ2-5; 8 nucleotides agree with TRBD1. CDR3 length: 15 residues. Germline CDR1 is SNHLY and CDR2 is FYNNEI. With V trimmed by 4 bases and J by 4 bases, 8 bases remained unmatched. CDR3 protein: CASSGGQAKTETQYF. The CDR3 region has the DNA TGTGCCAGCAGTGGGGGACAGGCGAAGACAGAGACCCAGTACTTC.

The rearrangement links TRBV15 to TRBJ1-6; D remains unclear. The CDR3 is 13 residues long. Germline V gene sequence: CDR1 LNHNV, CDR2 YYDKDF (reference sequence). The V end was cut by 0 bases, the J end by 11 bases, with 8 bases between. The CDR3 DNA is TGTGCCACCAGCAGAGATCGACGTCCACCCCTCCACTTT. Protein: CATSRDRRPPLHF.

The chain couples TRBV30 to TRBJ1-1, with 12 bases lining up with TRBD1. Germline CDR1 and CDR2: GTSNPN and SVGIG (reference sequence). The junction had 5 bases not matched to a gene; V was cut back by 2 bases and J by 4 bases. The CDR3 extends over 15 amino acids. CDR3 loop: CAWSSLGQGATEAFF. In DNA form, the CDR3 reads TGTGCCTGGAGTTCCCTGGGACAGGGGGCCACTGAAGCTTTCTTT.

This clone came up once. V is TRBV7-2 and J is TRBJ2-7; the D gene is possibly TRBD2 (6 bases). The CDR3 length is 17 residues. Between the trimmed V and J ends, which lost 2 bases and 6 bases, there was a span of 23 bases. The germline V gene has CDR1 SGHTA and CDR2 FQGNSA. CDR3 coding DNA: TGTGCCAGCAGCTTATCGGCCAGGGTACTCCCGGGGGTCGAGCAGTACTTC. It encodes CASSLSARVLPGVEQYF.

The J gene is TRBJ1-2, the V gene TRBV7-2, with D possibly TRBD1 on 6 matching bases. The CDR3 covers 13 residues. Per germline, CDR1 SGHTA and CDR2 FQGNSA. Trimming took off 5 bases at V and 4 bases at J, with 11 bases between the two ends. The CDR3 region is CASSTQGPYGYTF. In DNA, the CDR3 is TGTGCCAGCAGCACACAGGGTCCCTATGGCTACACCTTC.

This chain links TRBV15 with TRBJ2-7; a weak D match, TRBD1 (5 bases). The CDR3 runs 15 residues. Deletions cut 0 bases from V and 3 bases from J, with 12 bases between. From germline, CDR1 is LNHNV and CDR2 YYDKDF (reference sequence). The CDR3: CATSREARQGYEQYF. CDR3 in DNA: TGTGCCACCAGCAGAGAAGCTAGGCAGGGCTACGAGCAGTACTTC.

This clone was seen more than once but under ten times. This chain joins TRBV19 and TRBJ2-3; no reliable D call. Trimming took off 10 bases at V and 3 bases at J, with 5 bases between the two ends. CDR1 and CDR2 from the germline V gene are LNHDA and SQIVND (reference sequence). This CDR3 spans 10 amino acids. The DNA for the CDR3 is TGTGCCACGCGAACAGATACGCAGTATTTT. This translates into CATRTDTQYF.

The rearrangement uses TRBV15 and TRBJ2-7; no reliable D call. From germline, CDR1 is LNHNV and CDR2 YYDKDF (reference sequence). V shed 8 bases and J shed 6 bases, with 11 bases lying between them. This CDR3 comprises 11 residues. The CDR3 DNA reads as TGTGCCACCCGAGGAATGAGCGAGCAGTACTTC. This sequence encodes CATRGMSEQYF.

The chain links TRBV11-2 to TRBJ1-6, with a possible D match to TRBD1 (5 bases). V lost 5 bases to trimming and J lost 7 bases, with 15 bases between them. The length of the CDR3 is 15 residues. Looked up from germline, CDR1 is SGHAT and CDR2 is FQNNGV. The CDR3 here is CASSPIGQLNSPLHF. The CDR3 DNA is TGTGCCAGCAGCCCAATTGGACAATTAAATTCACCCCTCCACTTT.

This chain uses TRBV11-3 with TRBJ2-1, with D perhaps matching TRBD1 (5 bases). Per germline, CDR1 SGHNT and CDR2 YENEEA. The V end was cut by 5 bases, the J end by 3 bases, with 8 bases between. The CDR3 totals 13 residues. The CDR3 region has the DNA TGTGCCAGCAGCACGGACAACTACAATGAGCAGTTCTTC. This translates into CASSTDNYNEQFF.

The table lists this clone with a few counts. The chain combines TRBV7-2 with TRBJ1-1; 9 positions agree with TRBD1. The germline V gene has CDR1 SGHTA and CDR2 FQGNSA. The J segment lost 9 bases and the V segment lost 5 bases, leaving 10 bases of the junction unmatched. CDR3 length: 14 amino acids. This CDR3 is CASSEDRGGGKAFF. CDR3 sequence (DNA): TGTGCCAGCAGCGAGGACAGGGGAGGGGGCAAAGCTTTCTTT. Full variable domain (rest looked up from reference TRBV7-2 and TRBJ1-1): GAGVSQSPSNKVTEKGKDVELRCDPISGHTALYWYRQSLGQGLEFLIYFQGNSAPDKSGLPSDRFSAERTGGSVSTLTIQRTQQEDSAVYLCASSEDRGGGKAFFGQGTRLTVV.

V and J are TRBV9 and TRBJ2-3; D is ambiguous. Germline lookup yields CDR1 SGDLS and CDR2 YYNGEE. This CDR3 has 12 residues. Trimming shortened V by 4 bases and J by 2 bases, and 5 bases separated the two germline ends. For the CDR3, the DNA is TGTGCCAGCAGCCTCGACACAGATACGCAGTATTTT. Translating it yields CASSLDTDTQYF.

The chain recombines TRBV2 with TRBJ2-3; 16 bases line up with TRBD2. J was trimmed by 4 bases and V by 4 bases; bases with no gene match: 17. Germline loops: CDR1 SNHLY, CDR2 FYNNEI. The CDR3 has 21 residues. The CDR3 is CASSAPPGLAGGPIFPDTQYF. The CDR3, as DNA: TGTGCCAGCAGTGCACCTCCGGGACTAGCGGGGGGGCCTATATTTCCAGATACGCAGTATTTT.

This chain's CDR3 is CASSIIRQSVRMNTEAFF. Written as DNA, the CDR3 is TGTGCCAGTAGTATAATCAGACAATCAGTCCGCATGAACACTGAAGCTTTCTTT. The chain joins TRBV19 to TRBJ1-1; no reliable D call. Germline lookup yields CDR1 LNHDA and CDR2 SQIVND (reference sequence). The CDR3 extends over 18 amino acids. Trimming shortened V by 2 bases and J by 0 bases, and 19 bases separated the two germline ends.

CDR3 amino acids: CASGQRGSGVTEAFF. The CDR3 DNA reads as TGTGCTAGTGGCCAACGGGGAAGCGGAGTCACTGAAGCTTTCTTT. The chain links TRBV12-5 to TRBJ1-1; D ambiguous. Trimming stripped 6 bases from V and 4 bases from J, with 18 bases between. This CDR3 region has 15 residues. Germline CDR1 and CDR2: LGHNT and FRNRAP.

The chain employs TRBV19 and TRBJ2-2; 7 bases map to TRBD1. Looked up from germline, CDR1 is LNHDA and CDR2 is SQIVND (reference sequence). The CDR3 is 16 residues long. The V segment lost 6 bases and the J segment 1 base; nucleotides outside the gene matches: 8. Here the CDR3 reads CASRQPRDRNTGELFF. CDR3 in DNA: TGTGCCAGTAGGCAACCCCGGGACAGGAACACCGGGGAGCTGTTTTTT.